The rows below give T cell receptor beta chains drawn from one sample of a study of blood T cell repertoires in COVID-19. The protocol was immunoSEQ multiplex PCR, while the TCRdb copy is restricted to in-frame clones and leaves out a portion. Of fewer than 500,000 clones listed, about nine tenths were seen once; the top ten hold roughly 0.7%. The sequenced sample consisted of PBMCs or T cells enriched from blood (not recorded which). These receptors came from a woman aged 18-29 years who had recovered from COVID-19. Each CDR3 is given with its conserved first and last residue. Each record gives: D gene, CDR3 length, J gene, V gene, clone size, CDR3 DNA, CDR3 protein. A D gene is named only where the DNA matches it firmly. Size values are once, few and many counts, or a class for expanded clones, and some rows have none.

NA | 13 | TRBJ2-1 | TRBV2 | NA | TGTGCCAGCAGTGAACAACGAGACAGGGAGCAGTTCTTC | CASSEQRDREQFF
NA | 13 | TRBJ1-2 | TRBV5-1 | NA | TGCGCCAGCAGCATACAGGTTAACTATGGCTACACCTTC | CASSIQVNYGYTF
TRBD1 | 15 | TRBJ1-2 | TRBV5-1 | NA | TGCGCCAGCAGCTCCTGGACAGGGGGCAACTATGGCTACACCTTC | CASSSWTGGNYGYTF
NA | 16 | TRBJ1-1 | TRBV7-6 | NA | TGTGCCAGCAGCTTACAGGGGATAGGGGAACGAACTGAAGCTTTCTTT | CASSLQGIGERTEAFF
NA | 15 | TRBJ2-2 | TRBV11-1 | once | TGTGCCAGCACCCCTTTCGGGGGGCGGACCGGGGAGCTGTTTTTT | CASTPFGGRTGELFF
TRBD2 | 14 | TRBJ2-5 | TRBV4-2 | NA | TGTGCCAGCAGCCCCGGACTAGCGTGGGAGACCCAGTACTTC | CASSPGLAWETQYF
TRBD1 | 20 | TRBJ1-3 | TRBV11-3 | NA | TGTGCCAGCAGCCCGCCAGTCCGGGACAGGGGGGACTCCTCTGGAAACACCATATATTTT | CASSPPVRDRGDSSGNTIYF
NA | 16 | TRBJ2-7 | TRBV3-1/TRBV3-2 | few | TGTGCCAGCAGCCAAGAGAGGGTGGGAGTAAGCTACGAGCAGTACTTC | CASSQERVGVSYEQYF
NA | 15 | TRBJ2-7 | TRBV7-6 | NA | TGTGCCAGCAGCTTAACGCCAGAATTTTCCTACGAGCAGTACTTC | CASSLTPEFSYEQYF
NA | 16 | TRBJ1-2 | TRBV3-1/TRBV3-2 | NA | TGTGCCAGCTCCGAAGACTCCCTCACTCCTAACTATGGCTACACCTTC | CASSEDSLTPNYGYTF
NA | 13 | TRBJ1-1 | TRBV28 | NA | TGTGCCAGCAGCGGGTTTGGGAACACTGAAGCTTTCTTT | CASSGFGNTEAFF
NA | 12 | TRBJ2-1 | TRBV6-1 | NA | TGTGCGAGTGGGGGCAGCTACAATGAGCAGTTCTTC | CASGGSYNEQFF
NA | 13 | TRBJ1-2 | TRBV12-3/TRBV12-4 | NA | NA | CASSLAGVGPGTF
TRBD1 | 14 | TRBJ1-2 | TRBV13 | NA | TGTGCCAGCAGCCGACAGGGAGAAGGTCGAGGCTACACCTTC | CASSRQGEGRGYTF
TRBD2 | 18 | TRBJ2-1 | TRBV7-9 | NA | TGTGCCAGCAGCTTTGGAGTAGCGGGGGGGCAATTAGAGAATGAGCAGTTCTTC | CASSFGVAGGQLENEQFF
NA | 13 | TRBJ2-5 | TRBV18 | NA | TGTGCCAGCTCACCGGACTACCAAGAGACCCAGTACTTC | CASSPDYQETQYF
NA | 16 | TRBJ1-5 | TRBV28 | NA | TGTGCCAGCAGTTGGTGGGGTGAGGGAGGCAATCAGCCCCAGCATTTT | CASSWWGEGGNQPQHF
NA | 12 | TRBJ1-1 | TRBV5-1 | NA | TGCGCCAGCAGCTTGCAGGGGTCTGAAGCTTTCTTT | CASSLQGSEAFF
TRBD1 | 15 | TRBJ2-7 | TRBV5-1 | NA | TGCGCCAGCAGCGGGGTCTTACAGGGGAGCTACGAGCAGTACTTC | CASSGVLQGSYEQYF
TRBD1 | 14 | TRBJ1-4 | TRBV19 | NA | TGTGCCAGTAGTAGAGGGGGCACTAATGAAAAACTGTTTTTT | CASSRGGTNEKLFF
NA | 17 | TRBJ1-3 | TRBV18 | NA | TGTGCCAGCTCACCACCACGAGGGCGGGATGGACGAAACACCATATATTTT | CASSPPRGRDGRNTIYF
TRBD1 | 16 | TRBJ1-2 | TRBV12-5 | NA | TGTGCTAGTGCCTCCGTGGTGGGACAGGGGAGGAATGGCTACACCTTC | CASASVVGQGRNGYTF
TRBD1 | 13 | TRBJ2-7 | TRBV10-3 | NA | TGTGCCATCAGCCTTGACAGGGCCCCCGAGCAGTACTTC | CAISLDRAPEQYF
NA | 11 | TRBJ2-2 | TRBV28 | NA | TGTGCCAGCAGTTTCGTCGGGGAGCTGTTTTTT | CASSFVGELFF
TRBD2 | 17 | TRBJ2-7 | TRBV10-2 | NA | TGCGCCAGCAGTGAGTCGGTGTTAGCGGGGAGCTTATACGAGCAGTACTTC | CASSESVLAGSLYEQYF
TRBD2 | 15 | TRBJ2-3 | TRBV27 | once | TGTGCCACAACAACCGGGGGGGCTAGGTATAATACGCAGTATTTT | CATTTGGARYNTQYF
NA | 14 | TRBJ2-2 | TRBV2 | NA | TGTGCCAGCAGTGGGCTTACAGCTACCGGGGAGCTGTTTTTT | CASSGLTATGELFF
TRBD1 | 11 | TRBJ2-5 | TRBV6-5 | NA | TGTGCCAGCAGGGGGGGACAGGGATGGTACTTC | CASRGGQGWYF
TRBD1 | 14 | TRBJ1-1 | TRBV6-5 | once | TGTGCCAGCAGTTACATCAGGGGGCGGGTTGAAGCTTTCTTT | CASSYIRGRVEAFF
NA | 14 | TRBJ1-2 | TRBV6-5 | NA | TGTGCCAGCAGTTACTCTACGGGTCTCTATGGCTACACCTTC | CASSYSTGLYGYTF
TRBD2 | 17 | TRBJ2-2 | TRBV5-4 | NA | TGTGCCAGCAGCCATCAGCTAGCGGGGGCCGTCGGCGGGGAGCTGTTTTTT | CASSHQLAGAVGGELFF
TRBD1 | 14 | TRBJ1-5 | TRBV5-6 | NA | TGTGCCAGCAGCCTTCAGGGGGCTGGGCAGCCCCAGCATTTT | CASSLQGAGQPQHF
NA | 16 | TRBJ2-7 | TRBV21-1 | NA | TGTGCCAGCAGCAAAGATGAGGCAGGGGGCGAGTACGAGCAGTACTTC | CASSKDEAGGEYEQYF
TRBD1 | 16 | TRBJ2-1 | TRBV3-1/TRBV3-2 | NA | TGTGCCAGCAGCCGGTTCGAGGGGGCTAGGTACAATGAGCAGTTCTTC | CASSRFEGARYNEQFF
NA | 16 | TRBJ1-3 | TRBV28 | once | TGTGCCAGCAGTTTAGGCGGGTTTTACTCTGGAAACACCATATATTTT | CASSLGGFYSGNTIYF
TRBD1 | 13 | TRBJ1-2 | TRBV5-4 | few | TGTGCCAGCAGCTCCGACAGGGTCTATGGCTACACCTTC | CASSSDRVYGYTF
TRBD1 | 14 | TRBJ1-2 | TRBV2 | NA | TGTGCCAGCAGTGTCGGACAGGGGCTCGGAGGCTACACCTTC | CASSVGQGLGGYTF
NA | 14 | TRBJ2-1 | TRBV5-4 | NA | TGTGCCAGCAGCCTCAGGGGATCCTACAATGAGCAGTTCTTC | CASSLRGSYNEQFF
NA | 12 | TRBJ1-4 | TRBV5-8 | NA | TGTGCCAGCAGCGGCAGGGTCATGAAACTGTTTTTT | CASSGRVMKLFF
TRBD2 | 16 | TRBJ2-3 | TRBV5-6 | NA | TGTGCCAGCAGCTTGGAAAGCGGGGGGGCCGTGGATACGCAGTATTTT | CASSLESGGAVDTQYF
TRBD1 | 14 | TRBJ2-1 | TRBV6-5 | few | TGTGCCAGCAGTTCGGACAGGGGACAGGATGAGCAGTTCTTC | CASSSDRGQDEQFF
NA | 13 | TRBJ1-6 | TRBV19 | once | TGTGCCAGTAGTATAACACGTCCTTCACCCCTCCACTTT | CASSITRPSPLHF
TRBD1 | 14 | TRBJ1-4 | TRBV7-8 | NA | TGTGCCAGCAGCTTACGACAGGGGCCCGAAAAACTGTTTTTT | CASSLRQGPEKLFF
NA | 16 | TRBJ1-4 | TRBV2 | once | TGTGCCAGCAGTGGCCCCCCCGGACAGTCTAATGAAAAACTGTTTTTT | CASSGPPGQSNEKLFF
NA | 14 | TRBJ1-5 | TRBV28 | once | TGTGCCAGCGAGGGTCTTTATAGCAATCAGCCCCAGCATTTT | CASEGLYSNQPQHF
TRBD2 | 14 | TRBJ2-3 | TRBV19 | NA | TGTGCCAGTAGTATCGGGGGGGGAGGAGATACGCAGTATTTT | CASSIGGGGDTQYF
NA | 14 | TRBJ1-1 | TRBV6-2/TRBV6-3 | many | TGTGCCAGCAGTTACGTGTCAGGCCGCCCGACGGCTTTCTTT | CASSYVSGRPTAFF
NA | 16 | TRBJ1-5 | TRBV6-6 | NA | TGTGCCAGCAGTTACAGGACAGATTATAGCAATCAGCCCCAGCATTTT | CASSYRTDYSNQPQHF
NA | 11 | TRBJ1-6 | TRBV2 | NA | TGTGCCAGCAGTTCGAATTCACCCCTCCACTTT | CASSSNSPLHF
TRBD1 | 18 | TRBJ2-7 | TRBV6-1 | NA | TGTGCCAGCAGTGGCCGGGACAGGGGCACTGGGCGATCCTACGAGCAGTACTTC | CASSGRDRGTGRSYEQYF
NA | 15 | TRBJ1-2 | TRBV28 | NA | TGTGCCAGCAGGCCCCCCGGGGACTTTAACTATGGCTACACCTTC | CASRPPGDFNYGYTF
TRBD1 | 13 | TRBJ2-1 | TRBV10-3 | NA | TGTGCCACGGCGGGACAGGGGGACAATGAGCAGTTCTTC | CATAGQGDNEQFF
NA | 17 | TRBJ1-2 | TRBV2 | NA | TGTGCCAGCCTTTTAGACTCCCGTGGGGGGGCTAACTATGGCTACACCTTC | CASLLDSRGGANYGYTF
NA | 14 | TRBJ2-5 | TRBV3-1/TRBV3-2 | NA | TGTGCCAGCAGCCAAGTAGCGGCGGGGGCGACCCAGTACTTC | CASSQVAAGATQYF
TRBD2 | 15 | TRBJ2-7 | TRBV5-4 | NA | TGTGCCAGCAGCTTTGGAGGGAGGGGAGGCTACGAGCAGTACTTC | CASSFGGRGGYEQYF
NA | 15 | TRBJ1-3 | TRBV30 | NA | TGTGCCTGGAGTGTAGAAGGGGGCTCTGGAAACACCATATATTTT | CAWSVEGGSGNTIYF
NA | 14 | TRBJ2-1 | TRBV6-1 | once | TGTGCCAGCAGGTCATCACAGGGCCGGGATGAGCAGTTCTTC | CASRSSQGRDEQFF
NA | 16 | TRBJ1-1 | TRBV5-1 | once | TGCGCCAGCAGCTTTTCCTCTGGGGGGGTCAACACTGAAGCTTTCTTT | CASSFSSGGVNTEAFF